This T cell receptor (beta chain) is drawn from a study of T cells in Graves' hyperthyroidism and ophthalmopathy. This clonotype was detected many times. Its antigen is undetermined. Study results and caveats: Prediction of ophthalmopathy progression came a median roughly 6.4 months pre-onset.

RNA transcripts provided the source from which TCR beta CDR3 regions were amplified. HTBI primers were employed in a first-round RT-PCR of the TCR CDR3. TCRdb called the multiplex PCR reads again in MiXCR, with one record for every CDR3 protein. The data show hundreds of thousands of distinct CDR3 sequences, with more than 15% seen just once and 3% to 4% held by the top ten. This CDR3 has 13 residues. Trimming shortened V by 1 base and J by 5 bases, and 9 bases separated the two germline ends. Germline loops: CDR1 SGHKS, CDR2 YYEKEE (reference sequence). Uncontrolled infection, other autoimmune disease, pregnancy or lactation excluded patients. Together with thyroid ultrasound, orbital computed tomography, serum thyroxine and TRAb, clinical symptoms were used for diagnoses.

This TCR derives from a woman aged 40-49 years with Graves' ophthalmopathy. Sequencing used blood. J is TRBJ1-2 and V is TRBV5-5, with a tentative D call TRBD1 (5 bases). The CDR3 DNA reads TGTGCCAGCAGCTTGTTGGGGGATTATGGCTACACCTTC. It yields the protein CASSLLGDYGYTF.